This T cell receptor (beta chain) was identified during a study of shared clonotypes between healthy human individuals. Study results and limitations: An expected dependence of interdonor clonotype sharing on sequencing depth was noted.

The V and J ends lost 1 base and 1 base respectively, with 8 bases between them. The CDR3 spans 15 residues. Germline V gene lookup returns CDR1 SNHLY and CDR2 FYNNEI. The study ran the assay at deep level. Each subset's genomic DNA was shared equally among a number of immunoSEQ plates. TCRdb's copy holds only in-frame clones and misses some; the assay was immunoSEQ multiplex PCR. The sample consists of about 560,000 clones, about 80% of them appearing once. Roughly 92 million PBMCs were counted before genomic DNA extraction. This clone was found a few times. Its antigen is undetermined. This TCR derives from a woman aged 40 to 50 in good health. Some clones in this sample may be carry-over from other donors' samples. V is TRBV2 and J is TRBJ1-5; D gene uncertain. Material for sequencing was PBMCs. The CDR3 region is CASSEDGRSNQPQHF. The DNA of the CDR3 is TGTGCCAGCAGTGAAGACGGACGGAGCAATCAGCCCCAGCATTTT.